This T cell receptor beta chain was captured by sequencing in a study of blood T cell repertoires in COVID-19. This clone is a singleton in its sample. Sequencing was performed with immunoSEQ multiplex PCR; in TCRdb, only in-frame clones are kept and a portion is missing. Found here are tens of thousands of clones, 70% to 90% of them singletons; the top ten hold 18%. The germline CDR1 and CDR2 sequences are SNHLY and FYNNEI. The CDR3 is 14 amino acids. V lost 7 bases to trimming and J lost 8 bases; unmatched junction nucleotides: 11. The clonotype was recovered from an older woman with acute or convalescent COVID-19. The sample consisted of peripheral blood. This chain uses TRBV2 with TRBJ1-2; 9 nucleotides align to TRBD1. As DNA, the CDR3 is TGTGCCAGCACCGAAATGGGGACAGGGATGGGCTACACCTTC. Translated: CASTEMGTGMGYTF.